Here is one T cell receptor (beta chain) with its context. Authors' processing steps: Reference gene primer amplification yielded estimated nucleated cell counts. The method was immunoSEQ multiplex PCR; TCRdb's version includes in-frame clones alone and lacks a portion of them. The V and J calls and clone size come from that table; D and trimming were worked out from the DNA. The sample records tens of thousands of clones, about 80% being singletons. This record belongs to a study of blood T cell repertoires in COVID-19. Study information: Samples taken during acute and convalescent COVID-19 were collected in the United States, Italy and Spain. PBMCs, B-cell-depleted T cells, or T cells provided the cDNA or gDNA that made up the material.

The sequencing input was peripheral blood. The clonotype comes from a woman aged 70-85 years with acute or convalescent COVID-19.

The CDR3 loop reads CASSPRQGSNTEAFF. In nucleotides, the CDR3 is TGTGCCAGCAGCCCGCGACAGGGCTCGAACACTGAAGCTTTCTTT. This sequence joins TRBV5-6 and TRBJ1-1; 7 bases fit TRBD1. V lost 4 bases to trimming and J lost 1 base; unmatched junction nucleotides: 7. Per germline, CDR1 SGHDT and CDR2 YYEEEE. This CDR3 contains 15 residues. The variable domain in full, completed from reference TRBV5-6 and TRBJ1-1, reads DAGVTQSPTHLIKTRGQQVTLRCSPKSGHDTVSWYQQALGQGPQFIFQYYEEEERQRGNFPDRFSGHQFPNYSSELNVNALLLGDSALYLCASSPRQGSNTEAFFGQGTRLTVV.